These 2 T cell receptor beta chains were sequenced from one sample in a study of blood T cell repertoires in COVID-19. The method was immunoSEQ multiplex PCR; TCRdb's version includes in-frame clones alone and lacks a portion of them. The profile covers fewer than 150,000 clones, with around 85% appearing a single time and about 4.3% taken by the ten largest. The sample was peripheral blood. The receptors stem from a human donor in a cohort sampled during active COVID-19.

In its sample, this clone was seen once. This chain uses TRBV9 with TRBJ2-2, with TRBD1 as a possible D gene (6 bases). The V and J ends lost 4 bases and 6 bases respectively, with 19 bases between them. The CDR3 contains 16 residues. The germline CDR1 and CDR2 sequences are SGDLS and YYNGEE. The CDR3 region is CASSPRGGGLPGELFF. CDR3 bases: TGTGCCAGCAGCCCCCGAGGTGGGGGCTTACCCGGGGAGCTGTTTTTT.

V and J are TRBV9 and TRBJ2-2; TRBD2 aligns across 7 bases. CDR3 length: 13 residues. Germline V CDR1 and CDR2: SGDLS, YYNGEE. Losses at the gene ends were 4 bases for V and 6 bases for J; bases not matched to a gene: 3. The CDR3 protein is CASSFLAAGELFF. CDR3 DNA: TGTGCCAGCAGCTTCCTAGCGGCCGGGGAGCTGTTTTTT.